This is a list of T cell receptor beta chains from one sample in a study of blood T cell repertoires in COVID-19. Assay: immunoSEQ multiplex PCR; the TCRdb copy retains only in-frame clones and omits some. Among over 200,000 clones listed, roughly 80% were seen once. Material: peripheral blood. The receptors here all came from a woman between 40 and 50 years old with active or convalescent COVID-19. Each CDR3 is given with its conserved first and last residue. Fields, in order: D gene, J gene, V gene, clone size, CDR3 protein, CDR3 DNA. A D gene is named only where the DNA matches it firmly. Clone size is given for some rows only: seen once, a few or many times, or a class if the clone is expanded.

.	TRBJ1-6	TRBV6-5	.	CATWMGSSYNSPLHF	TGTGCCACCTGGATGGGGAGCTCCTATAATTCACCCCTCCACTTT
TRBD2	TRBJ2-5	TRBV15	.	CATSRGRGVTQETQYF	TGTGCCACCAGCAGAGGCCGGGGGGTGACGCAAGAGACCCAGTACTTC
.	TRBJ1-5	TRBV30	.	CAWSVLGNQPQHF	TGTGCCTGGAGTGTACTGGGCAATCAGCCCCAGCATTTT
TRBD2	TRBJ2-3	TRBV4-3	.	CASSSAGGRGYDTQYF	TGCGCCAGCAGCAGCGCGGGGGGCCGGGGATACGATACGCAGTATTTT
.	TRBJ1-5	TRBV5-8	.	CASSLVFGRAGLGNQPQHF	TGTGCCAGCAGCTTGGTTTTCGGCAGGGCAGGATTAGGCAATCAGCCCCAGCATTTT
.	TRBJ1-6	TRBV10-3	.	CAIREQTESPLHF	TGTGCCATCAGGGAACAGACAGAGTCACCCCTCCACTTT
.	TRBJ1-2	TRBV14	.	CASSQESGVYGYTF	TGTGCCAGCAGCCAAGAATCCGGGGTCTATGGCTACACCTTC
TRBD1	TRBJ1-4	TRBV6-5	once	CASSFTLDRGNEKLFF	TGTGCCAGCAGTTTTACCTTGGACAGGGGGAATGAAAAACTGTTTTTT
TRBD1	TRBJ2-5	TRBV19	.	CASSGQGAFQETQYF	TGTGCCAGTAGTGGACAGGGGGCCTTCCAAGAGACCCAGTACTTC
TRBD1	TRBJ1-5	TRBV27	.	CASSLEHRGGNQPQHF	TGTGCCAGCAGTTTAGAACACAGGGGTGGCAATCAGCCCCAGCATTTT
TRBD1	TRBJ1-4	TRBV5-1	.	CASNRGVTGSNEKLFF	TGCGCCAGCAACCGAGGGGTGACAGGGAGTAATGAAAAACTGTTTTTT
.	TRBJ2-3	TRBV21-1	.	CASPLALAGGPSSTDTQYF	TGTGCCAGCCCTCTGGCACTAGCGGGAGGGCCCTCTAGCACAGATACGCAGTATTTT
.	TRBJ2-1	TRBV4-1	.	CASSRLAAGQNEQFF	TGCGCCAGCAGCCGTCTAGCGGCGGGACAAAATGAGCAGTTCTTC
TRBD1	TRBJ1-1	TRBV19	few	CASRNLGRGQKNTEAFF	TGTGCCAGTAGGAACCTGGGTAGGGGACAGAAGAACACTGAAGCTTTCTTT
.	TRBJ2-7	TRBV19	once	CASSIEGTGNEQYF	TGTGCCAGTAGTATAGAGGGAACAGGGAACGAGCAGTACTTC